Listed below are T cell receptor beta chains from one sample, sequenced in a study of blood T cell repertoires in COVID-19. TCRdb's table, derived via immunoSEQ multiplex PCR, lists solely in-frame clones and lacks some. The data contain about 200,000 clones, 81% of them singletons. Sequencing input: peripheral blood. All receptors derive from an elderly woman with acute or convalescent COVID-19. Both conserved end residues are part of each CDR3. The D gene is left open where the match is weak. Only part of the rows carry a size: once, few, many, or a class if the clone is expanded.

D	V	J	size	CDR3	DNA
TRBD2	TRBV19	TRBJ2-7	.	CASSSRVAGDSYEQYF	TGTGCCAGTAGTTCCCGGGTAGCGGGGGACTCCTACGAGCAGTACTTC
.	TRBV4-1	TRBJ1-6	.	CASSQEYRLPNSPLHF	TGCGCCAGCAGCCAAGAATACCGACTGCCTAATTCACCCCTCCACTTT
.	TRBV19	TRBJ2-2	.	CASSSRGGTGELFF	TGTGCCAGTAGTTCTCGGGGAGGCACCGGGGAGCTGTTTTTT
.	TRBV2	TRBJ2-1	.	CASFEGSYNEQFF	TGTGCCAGCTTCGAGGGATCCTACAATGAGCAGTTCTTC
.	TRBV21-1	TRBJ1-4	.	CASSPGQLNEKLFF	TGTGCCAGCAGTCCGGGACAGCTTAATGAAAAACTGTTTTTT
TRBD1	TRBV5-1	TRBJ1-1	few	CASSLVGQGETEAFF	TGCGCCAGCAGCTTGGTAGGGCAGGGGGAGACTGAAGCTTTCTTT
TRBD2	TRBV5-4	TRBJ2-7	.	CASSFPTSGSYEQYF	TGTGCCAGCAGCTTTCCCACTAGCGGCTCCTACGAGCAGTACTTC
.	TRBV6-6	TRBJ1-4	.	CASKGATNEKLFF	TGTGCCAGCAAGGGAGCAACTAATGAAAAACTGTTTTTT
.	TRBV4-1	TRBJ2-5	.	CASSQDPMAGTYQETQYF	TGCGCCAGCAGCCAAGATCCTATGGCGGGGACGTACCAAGAGACCCAGTACTTC
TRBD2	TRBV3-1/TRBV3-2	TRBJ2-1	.	CASSRVSGRAGGEQFF	TGTGCCAGCAGCCGGGTCAGCGGGAGGGCAGGTGGTGAGCAGTTCTTC
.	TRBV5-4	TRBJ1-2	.	CASSVQGPSGYTF	TGTGCCAGCAGCGTCCAGGGGCCCAGCGGCTACACCTTC
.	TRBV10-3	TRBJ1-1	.	CAISAQQGSARTEAFF	TGTGCCATCAGTGCCCAGCAGGGGAGCGCAAGGACTGAAGCTTTCTTT
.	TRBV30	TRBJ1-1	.	CAWTLAGLNTEAFF	TGTGCCTGGACCCTAGCAGGTTTGAACACTGAAGCTTTCTTT
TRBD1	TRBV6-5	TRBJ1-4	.	CASSYGDRASEKLFF	TGTGCCAGCAGTTACGGGGACAGGGCGAGTGAAAAACTGTTTTTT
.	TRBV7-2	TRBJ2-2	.	CASSLAVVNTGELFF	TGTGCCAGCAGCTTAGCAGTAGTTAACACCGGGGAGCTGTTTTTT
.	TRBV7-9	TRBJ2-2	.	CASSSRDTGELFF	TGTGCCAGCAGCTCGCGAGACACCGGGGAGCTGTTTTTT
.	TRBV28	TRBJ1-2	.	CASSLRQGRGYTF	TGTGCCAGCAGTTTAAGGCAGGGAAGGGGCTACACCTTC
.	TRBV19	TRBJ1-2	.	CASSPQGNYGYTF	TGTGCCAGTAGTCCTCAGGGGAACTATGGCTACACCTTC
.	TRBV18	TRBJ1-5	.	CASSGGGRVQPQHF	TGTGCCAGCTCCGGCGGGGGTCGGGTTCAGCCCCAGCATTTT
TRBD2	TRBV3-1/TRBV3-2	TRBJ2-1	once	CASSQDPLAVREQFF	TGTGCCAGCAGCCAGGACCCACTAGCGGTGCGGGAGCAGTTCTTC
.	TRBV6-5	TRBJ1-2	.	CASSYQAFYGYTF	TGTGCCAGCAGTTATCAGGCCTTCTATGGCTACACCTTC
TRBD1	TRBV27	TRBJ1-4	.	CASRPLDRPGEKLFF	TGTGCCAGCAGACCCTTGGACAGGCCAGGGGAAAAACTGTTTTTT
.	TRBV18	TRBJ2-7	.	CASSPPGGLYEQYF	TGTGCCAGCTCACCCCCTGGCGGTCTGTACGAGCAGTACTTC
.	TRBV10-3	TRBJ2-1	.	CAIRTLEYNEQFF	TGTGCCATCAGGACCCTAGAGTACAATGAGCAGTTCTTC
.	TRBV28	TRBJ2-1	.	CASSFPHTNEQFF	TGTGCCAGCAGTTTCCCCCACACCAATGAGCAGTTCTTC
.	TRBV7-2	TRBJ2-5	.	CASSFPRTAGETQYF	TGTGCCAGCAGCTTCCCCCGGACAGCCGGAGAGACCCAGTACTTC
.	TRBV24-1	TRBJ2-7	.	CATSGQTGEQYF	TGTGCCACCAGTGGGCAGACTGGGGAGCAGTACTTC
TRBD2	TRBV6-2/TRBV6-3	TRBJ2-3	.	CASSPPGLGPTDTQYF	TGTGCCAGCAGTCCGCCGGGACTAGGGCCAACAGATACGCAGTATTTT
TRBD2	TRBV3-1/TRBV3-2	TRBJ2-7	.	CASSPGLAPYEQYF	TGTGCCAGCAGCCCGGGACTAGCGCCGTACGAGCAGTACTTC
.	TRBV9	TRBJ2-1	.	CASSVALREGEQFF	TGTGCCAGCAGCGTAGCTTTGCGTGAGGGTGAGCAGTTCTTC
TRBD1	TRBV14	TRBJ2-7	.	CASSPWTGRGYEQYF	TGTGCCAGCAGCCCCTGGACAGGGAGAGGCTACGAGCAGTACTTC
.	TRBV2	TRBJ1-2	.	CASSEALGLLGYTF	TGTGCCAGCAGTGAAGCGCTTGGGCTGTTGGGCTACACCTTC
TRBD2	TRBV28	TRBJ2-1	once	CASGTAGGGNEQFF	TGTGCCAGCGGGACCGCCGGGGGGGGCAATGAGCAGTTCTTC